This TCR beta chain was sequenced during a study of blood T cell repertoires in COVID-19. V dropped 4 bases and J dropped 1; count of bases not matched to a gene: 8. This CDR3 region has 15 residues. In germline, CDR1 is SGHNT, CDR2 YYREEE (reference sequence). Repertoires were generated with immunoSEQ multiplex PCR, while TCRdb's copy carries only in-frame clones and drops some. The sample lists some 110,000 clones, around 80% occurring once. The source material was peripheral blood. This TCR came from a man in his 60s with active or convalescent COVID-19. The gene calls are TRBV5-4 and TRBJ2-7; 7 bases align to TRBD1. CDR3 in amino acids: CASSDRRQGSYEQYF. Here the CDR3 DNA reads TGTGCCAGCAGCGATCGTCGACAGGGTTCCTACGAGCAGTACTTC.